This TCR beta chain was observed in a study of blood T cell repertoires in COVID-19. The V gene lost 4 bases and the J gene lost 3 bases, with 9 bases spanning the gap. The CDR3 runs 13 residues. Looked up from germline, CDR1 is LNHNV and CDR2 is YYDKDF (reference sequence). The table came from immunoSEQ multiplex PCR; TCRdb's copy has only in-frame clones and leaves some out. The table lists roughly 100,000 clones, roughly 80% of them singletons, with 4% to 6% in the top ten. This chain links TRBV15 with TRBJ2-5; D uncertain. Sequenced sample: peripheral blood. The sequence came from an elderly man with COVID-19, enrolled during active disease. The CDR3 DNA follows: TGTGCCACCAGCACGCACAGAGAAGAGACCCAGTACTTC. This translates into CATSTHREETQYF.